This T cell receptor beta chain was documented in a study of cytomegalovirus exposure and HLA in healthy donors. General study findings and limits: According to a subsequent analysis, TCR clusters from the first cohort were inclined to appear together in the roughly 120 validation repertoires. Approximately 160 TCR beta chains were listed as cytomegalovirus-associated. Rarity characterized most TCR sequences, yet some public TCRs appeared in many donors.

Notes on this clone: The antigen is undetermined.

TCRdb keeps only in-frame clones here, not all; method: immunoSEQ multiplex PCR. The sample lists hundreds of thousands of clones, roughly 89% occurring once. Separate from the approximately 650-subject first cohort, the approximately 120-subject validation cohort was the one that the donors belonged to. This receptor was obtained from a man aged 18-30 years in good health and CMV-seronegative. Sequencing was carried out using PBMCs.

The CDR3 DNA sequence: TGTGCCAGCAGCTTGTCGAACCCTAGGAATGAGCAGTTCTTC. Translation gives CASSLSNPRNEQFF. The chain has TRBV5-8 and TRBJ2-1; D ambiguous. V lost 1 base and J 7 bases, leaving 12 bases between the germline ends. The germline gives CDR1 SGHTS, CDR2 YDEGEE. CDR3 length: 14 amino acids. The full variable domain, its missing parts supplied by reference TRBV5-8 and TRBJ2-1, is EAGVTQSPTHLIKTRGQQATLRCSPISGHTSVYWYQQALGLGLQFLLWYDEGEERNRGNFPPRFSGRQFPNYSSELNVNALELEDSALYLCASSLSNPRNEQFFGPGTRLTVL.